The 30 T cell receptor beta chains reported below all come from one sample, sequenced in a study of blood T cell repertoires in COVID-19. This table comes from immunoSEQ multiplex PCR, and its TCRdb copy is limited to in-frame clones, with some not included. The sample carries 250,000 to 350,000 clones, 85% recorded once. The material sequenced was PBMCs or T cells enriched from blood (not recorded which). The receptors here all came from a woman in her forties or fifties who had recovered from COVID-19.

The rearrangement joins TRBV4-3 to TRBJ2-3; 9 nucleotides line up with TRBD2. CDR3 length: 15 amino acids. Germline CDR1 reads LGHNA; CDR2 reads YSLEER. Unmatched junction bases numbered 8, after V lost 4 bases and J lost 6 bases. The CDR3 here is CASSLSTSGGDTQYF. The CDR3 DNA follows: TGCGCCAGCAGCCTATCGACTAGCGGCGGGGATACGCAGTATTTT.

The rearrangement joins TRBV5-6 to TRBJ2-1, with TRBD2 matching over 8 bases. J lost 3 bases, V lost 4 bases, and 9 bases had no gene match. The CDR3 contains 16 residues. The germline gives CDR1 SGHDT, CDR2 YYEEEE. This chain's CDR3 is CASSDNSGTLYNEQFF. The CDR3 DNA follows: TGTGCCAGCAGCGACAATAGCGGGACTCTCTACAATGAGCAGTTCTTC.

The CDR3 here is CASSLVLFERGYNEQFF. The CDR3 DNA reads TGTGCCAGCAGCTTAGTCCTATTCGAGCGGGGATATAATGAGCAGTTCTTC. The gene calls are TRBV7-2 and TRBJ2-1; TRBD2 agrees at 7 bases. The V segment lost 1 base and the J segment 7 bases; nucleotides outside the gene matches: 13. Germline V gene data show CDR1 as SGHTA and CDR2 as FQGNSA. This CDR3 comprises 17 residues.

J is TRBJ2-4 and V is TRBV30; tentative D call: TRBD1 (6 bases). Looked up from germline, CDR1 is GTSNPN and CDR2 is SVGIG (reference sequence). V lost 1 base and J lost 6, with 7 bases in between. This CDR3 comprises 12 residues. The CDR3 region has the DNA TGTGCCTGGAGTGGGACAGCAAACATTCAGTACTTC. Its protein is CAWSGTANIQYF.

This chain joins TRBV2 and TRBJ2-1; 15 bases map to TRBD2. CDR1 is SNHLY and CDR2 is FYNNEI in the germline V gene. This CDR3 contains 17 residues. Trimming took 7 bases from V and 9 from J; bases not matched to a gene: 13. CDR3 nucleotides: TGTGCCAGCAAGGCTGCTGGGACTAGCGGGAGGAGGGTTGAGCAGTTCTTC. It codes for CASKAAGTSGRRVEQFF.

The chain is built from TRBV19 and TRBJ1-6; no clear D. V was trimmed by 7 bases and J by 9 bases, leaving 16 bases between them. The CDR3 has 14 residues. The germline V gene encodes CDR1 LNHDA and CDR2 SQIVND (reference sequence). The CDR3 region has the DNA TGTGCCAGTATGGTAGGTGGCGGTGGTTCACCCCTCCACTTT. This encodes CASMVGGGGSPLHF.

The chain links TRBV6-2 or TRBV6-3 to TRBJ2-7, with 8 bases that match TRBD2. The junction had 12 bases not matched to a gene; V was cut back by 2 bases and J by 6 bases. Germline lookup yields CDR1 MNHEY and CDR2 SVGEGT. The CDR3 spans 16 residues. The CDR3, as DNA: TGTGCCAGCAGTTACAATAGGCGCCTAGCGGGCGCCGAGCAGTACTTC. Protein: CASSYNRRLAGAEQYF.

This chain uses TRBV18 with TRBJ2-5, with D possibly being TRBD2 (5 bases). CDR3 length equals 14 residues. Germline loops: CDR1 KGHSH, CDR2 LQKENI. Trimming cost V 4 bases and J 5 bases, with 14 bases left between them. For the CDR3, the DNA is TGTGCCAGCTCACTCGGAGGTGATTCGGAGACCCAGTACTTC. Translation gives CASSLGGDSETQYF.

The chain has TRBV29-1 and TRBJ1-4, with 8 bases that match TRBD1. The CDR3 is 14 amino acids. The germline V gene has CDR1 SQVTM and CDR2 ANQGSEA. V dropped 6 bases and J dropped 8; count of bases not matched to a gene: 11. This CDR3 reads CSVTRQGSLEKLFF. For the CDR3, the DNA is TGCAGCGTCACCAGACAGGGGAGCTTAGAAAAACTGTTTTTT. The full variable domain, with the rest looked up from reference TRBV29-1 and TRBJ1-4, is SAVISQKPSRDICQRGTSLTIQCQVDSQVTMMFWYRQQPGQSLTLIATANQGSEATYESGFVIDKFPISRPNLTFSTLTVSNMSPEDSSIYLCSVTRQGSLEKLFFGSGTQLSVL.

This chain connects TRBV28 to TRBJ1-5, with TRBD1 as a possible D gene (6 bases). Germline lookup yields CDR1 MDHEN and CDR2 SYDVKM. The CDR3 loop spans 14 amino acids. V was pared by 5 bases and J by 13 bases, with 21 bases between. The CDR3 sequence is CASSITGSHPQQHF. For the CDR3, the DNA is TGTGCCAGCAGTATAACAGGGTCTCATCCTCAACAGCATTTT.

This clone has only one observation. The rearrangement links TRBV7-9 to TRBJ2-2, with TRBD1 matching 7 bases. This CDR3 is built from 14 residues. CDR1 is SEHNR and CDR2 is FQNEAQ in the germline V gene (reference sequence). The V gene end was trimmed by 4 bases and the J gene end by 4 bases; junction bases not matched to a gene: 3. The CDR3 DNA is TGTGCCAGCAGCTCGGGGACAGCCACCGGGGAGCTGTTTTTT. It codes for CASSSGTATGELFF.

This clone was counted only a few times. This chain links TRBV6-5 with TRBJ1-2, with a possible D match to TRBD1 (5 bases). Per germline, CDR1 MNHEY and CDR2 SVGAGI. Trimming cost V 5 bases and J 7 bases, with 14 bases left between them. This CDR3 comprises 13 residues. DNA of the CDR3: TGTGCCAGCAGTCAGCCATCGGGGGGTGGCTACACCTTC. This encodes CASSQPSGGGYTF.

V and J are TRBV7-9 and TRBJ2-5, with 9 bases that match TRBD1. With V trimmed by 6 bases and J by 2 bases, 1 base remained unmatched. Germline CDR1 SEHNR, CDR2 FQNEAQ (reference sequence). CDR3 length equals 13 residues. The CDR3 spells CASRTGGQETQYF. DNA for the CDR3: TGTGCCAGCAGGACAGGGGGACAAGAGACCCAGTACTTC. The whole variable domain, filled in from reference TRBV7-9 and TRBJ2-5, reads DTGVSQNPRHKITKRGQNVTFRCDPISEHNRLYWYRQTLGQGPEFLTYFQNEAQLEKSRLLSDRFSAERPKGSFSTLEIQRTEQGDSAMYLCASRTGGQETQYFGPGTRLLVL.

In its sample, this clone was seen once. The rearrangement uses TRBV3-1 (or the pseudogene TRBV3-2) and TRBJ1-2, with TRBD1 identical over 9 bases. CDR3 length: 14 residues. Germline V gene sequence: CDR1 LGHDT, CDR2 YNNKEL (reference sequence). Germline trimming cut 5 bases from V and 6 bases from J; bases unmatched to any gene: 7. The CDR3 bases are TGTGCCAGCAGCAACCGGGACAGGGAAAATGGCTACACCTTC. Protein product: CASSNRDRENGYTF.

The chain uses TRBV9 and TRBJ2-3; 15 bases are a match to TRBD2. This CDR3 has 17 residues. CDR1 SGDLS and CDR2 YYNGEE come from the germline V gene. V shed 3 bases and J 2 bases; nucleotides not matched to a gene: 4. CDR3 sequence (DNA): TGTGCCAGCAGCGCGGGACTAGCGGGGGGAATCACAGATACGCAGTATTTT. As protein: CASSAGLAGGITDTQYF.

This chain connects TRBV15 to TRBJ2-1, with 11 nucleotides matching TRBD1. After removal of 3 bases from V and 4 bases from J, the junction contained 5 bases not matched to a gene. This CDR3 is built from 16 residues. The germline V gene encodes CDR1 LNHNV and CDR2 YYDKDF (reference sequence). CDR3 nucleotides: TGTGCCACCAGCAGGAGCCGGGACAGGGGGTACAATGAGCAGTTCTTC. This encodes CATSRSRDRGYNEQFF.

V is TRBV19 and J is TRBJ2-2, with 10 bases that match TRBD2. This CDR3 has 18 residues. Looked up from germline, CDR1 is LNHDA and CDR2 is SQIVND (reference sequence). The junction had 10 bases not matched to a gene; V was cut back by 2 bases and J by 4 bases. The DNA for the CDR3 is TGTGCCAGTAGTATACAGTCTAGCGGGAGTTCGGTCACCGGGGAGCTGTTTTTT. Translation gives CASSIQSSGSSVTGELFF.

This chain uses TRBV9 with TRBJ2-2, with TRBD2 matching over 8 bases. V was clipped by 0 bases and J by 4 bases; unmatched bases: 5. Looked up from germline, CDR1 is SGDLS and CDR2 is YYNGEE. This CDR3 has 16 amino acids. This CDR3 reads CASSVAQTSATGELFF. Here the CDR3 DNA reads TGTGCCAGCAGCGTAGCTCAGACTAGCGCCACCGGGGAGCTGTTTTTT.

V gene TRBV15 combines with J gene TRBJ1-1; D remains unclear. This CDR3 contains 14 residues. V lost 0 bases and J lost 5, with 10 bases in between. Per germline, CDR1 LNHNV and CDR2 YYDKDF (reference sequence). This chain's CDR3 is CATSRDRAGTEAFF. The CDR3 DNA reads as TGTGCCACCAGCAGAGATCGAGCGGGGACTGAAGCTTTCTTT.

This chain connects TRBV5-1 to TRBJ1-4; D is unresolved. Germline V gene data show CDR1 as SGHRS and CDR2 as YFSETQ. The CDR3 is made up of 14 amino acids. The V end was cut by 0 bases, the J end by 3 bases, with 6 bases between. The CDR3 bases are TGCGCCAGCAGCTTGGTGGACTCTAATGAAAAACTGTTTTTT. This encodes CASSLVDSNEKLFF.

The CDR3: CASSQTGQGNQPQHF. For the CDR3, the DNA is TGTGCCAGCAGTCAAACAGGGCAGGGCAATCAGCCCCAGCATTTT. V is TRBV6-2 or TRBV6-3 and J is TRBJ1-5, with D maybe TRBD1 (6 bases). The CDR3 is made up of 15 amino acids. V was pared by 5 bases and J by 2 bases, with 13 bases between. Germline values: CDR1 MNHEY, CDR2 SVGEGT.

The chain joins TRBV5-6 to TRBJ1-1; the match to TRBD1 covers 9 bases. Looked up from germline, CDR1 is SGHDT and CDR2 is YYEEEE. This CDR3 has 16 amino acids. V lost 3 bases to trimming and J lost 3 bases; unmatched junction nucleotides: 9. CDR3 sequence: CASSSGTGWSDTEAFF. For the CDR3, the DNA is TGTGCCAGCAGCTCCGGGACAGGGTGGTCGGACACTGAAGCTTTCTTT. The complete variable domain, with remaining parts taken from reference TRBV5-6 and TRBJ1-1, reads DAGVTQSPTHLIKTRGQQVTLRCSPKSGHDTVSWYQQALGQGPQFIFQYYEEEERQRGNFPDRFSGHQFPNYSSELNVNALLLGDSALYLCASSSGTGWSDTEAFFGQGTRLTVV.

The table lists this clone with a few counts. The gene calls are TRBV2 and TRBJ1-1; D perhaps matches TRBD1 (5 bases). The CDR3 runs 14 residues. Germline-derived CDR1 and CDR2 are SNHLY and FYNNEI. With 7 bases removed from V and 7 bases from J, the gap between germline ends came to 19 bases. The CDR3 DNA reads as TGTGCCAGCACCCTCTCCCCCGACAGTGGTGAAGCTTTCTTT. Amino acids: CASTLSPDSGEAFF. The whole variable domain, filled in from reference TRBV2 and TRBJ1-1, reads EPEVTQTPSHQVTQMGQEVILRCVPISNHLYFYWYRQILGQKVEFLVSFYNNEISEKSEIFDDQFSVERPDGSNFTLKIRSTKLEDSAMYFCASTLSPDSGEAFFGQGTRLTVV.

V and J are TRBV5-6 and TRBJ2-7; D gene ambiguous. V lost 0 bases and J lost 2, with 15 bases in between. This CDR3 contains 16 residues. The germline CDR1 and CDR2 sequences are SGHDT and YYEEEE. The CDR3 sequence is CASSLGYRFTPYEQYF. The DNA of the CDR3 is TGTGCCAGCAGCTTGGGGTACCGGTTCACCCCCTACGAGCAGTACTTC.

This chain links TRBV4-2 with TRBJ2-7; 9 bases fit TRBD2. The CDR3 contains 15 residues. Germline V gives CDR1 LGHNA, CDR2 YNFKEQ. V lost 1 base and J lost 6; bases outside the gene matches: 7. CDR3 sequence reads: CASSQGFSREGEQYF. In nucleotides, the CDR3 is TGTGCCAGCAGCCAAGGGTTTTCGCGGGAGGGCGAGCAGTACTTC.

CDR3 DNA: TGTGCCAGCAGCGCTGTTATTGGGGTGCGGGACACTGAAGCTTTCTTT. Translated: CASSAVIGVRDTEAFF. The genes are TRBV9 and TRBJ1-1; D remains ambiguous. The V and J ends lost 3 bases and 3 bases respectively, with 18 bases between them. This CDR3 is built from 16 residues. Germline CDR1 SGDLS, CDR2 YYNGEE.

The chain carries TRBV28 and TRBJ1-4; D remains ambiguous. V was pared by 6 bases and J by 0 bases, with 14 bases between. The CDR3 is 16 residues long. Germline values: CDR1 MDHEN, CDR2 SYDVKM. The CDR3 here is CASRAPHRATNEKLFF. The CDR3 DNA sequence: TGTGCCAGCAGGGCCCCACACAGAGCAACTAATGAAAAACTGTTTTTT.

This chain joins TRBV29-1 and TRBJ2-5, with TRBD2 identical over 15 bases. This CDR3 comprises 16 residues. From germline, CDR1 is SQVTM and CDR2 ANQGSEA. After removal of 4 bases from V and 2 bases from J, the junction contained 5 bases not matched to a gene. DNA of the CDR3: TGCAGCGTTGGAGGGACTAGCGGGGGGAAACAAGAGACCCAGTACTTC. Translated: CSVGGTSGGKQETQYF.

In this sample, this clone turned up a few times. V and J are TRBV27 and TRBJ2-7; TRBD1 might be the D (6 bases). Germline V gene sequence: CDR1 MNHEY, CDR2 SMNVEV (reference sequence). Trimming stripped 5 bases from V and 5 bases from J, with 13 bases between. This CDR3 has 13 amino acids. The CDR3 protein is CASSPRGTNEQYF. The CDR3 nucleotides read TGTGCCAGCAGTCCCAGAGGGACAAACGAGCAGTACTTC.

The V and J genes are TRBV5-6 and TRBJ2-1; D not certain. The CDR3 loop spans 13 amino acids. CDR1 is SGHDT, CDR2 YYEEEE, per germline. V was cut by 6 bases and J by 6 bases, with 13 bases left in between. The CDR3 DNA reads TGTGCCAGCACCCTAAGGCGGATCAATGAGCAGTTCTTC. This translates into CASTLRRINEQFF.